Listed here are 30 T cell receptor beta chains from one sample, sequenced in a study of Graves' ophthalmopathy and Graves' hyperthyroidism. From RNA, the CDR3 regions of TCR beta chains were amplified and sequenced. Investigators did first-round RT-PCR with HTBI primers, then second-round multiplex PCR. TCRdb fed the multiplex PCR reads into MiXCR, producing one record per CDR3 protein. This table holds around 340,000 distinct CDR3 sequences, roughly a sixth found once. The sequenced sample was peripheral blood. The receptors were gathered from an adult man with Graves' ophthalmopathy.

Ten or more counts support this clonotype. This chain connects TRBV30 to TRBJ1-3; D ambiguous. The germline V gene has CDR1 GTSNPN and CDR2 SVGIG (reference sequence). The CDR3 spans 15 residues. Trimming removed 1 base from V and 3 bases from J, with 13 bases in between. CDR3 amino acids: CAWSARTSIGNTIYF. As DNA, the CDR3 is TGTGCCTGGAGTGCCCGGACCTCTATTGGAAACACCATATATTTT.

This clonotype was observed many times. This chain uses TRBV20-1 with TRBJ2-7; either TRBD1 or TRBD2 may supply D (5 bases each). The CDR3 loop spans 12 amino acids. Germline CDR1 is DFQATT and CDR2 is SNEGSKA (reference sequence). The V and J ends lost 5 bases and 5 bases respectively, with 13 bases between them. The CDR3 loop reads CSADGATHEQYF. CDR3 in DNA: TGCAGTGCTGACGGGGCTACCCACGAGCAGTACTTC.

In its sample, this clonotype was seen many times. This chain uses TRBV5-1 with TRBJ2-2, with 9 nucleotides matching TRBD1. The CDR3 covers 17 residues. V dropped 4 bases and J dropped 0; count of bases not matched to a gene: 7. Looked up from germline, CDR1 is SGHRS and CDR2 is YFSETQ. CDR3 coding DNA: TGCGCCAGCAGCCACGATCGACAGGGGGCGAACACCGGGGAGCTGTTTTTT. Protein product: CASSHDRQGANTGELFF.

Many counts were recorded for this clonotype. The gene calls are TRBV19 and TRBJ2-2, with D possibly being TRBD2 (6 bases). Per the germline V gene, CDR1 is LNHDA and CDR2 is SQIVND (reference sequence). The V end was cut by 7 bases, the J end by 1 base, with 10 bases between. This CDR3 spans 14 amino acids. The CDR3 DNA follows: TGTGCCAGTATTGTCGGGGGGAACACCGGGGAGCTGTTTTTT. Residues: CASIVGGNTGELFF.

Concerning this clonotype itself: The limits of the CDR3 on the DNA are not certain, so only TCRdb's listed CDR3 is given. The rearrangement uses TRBV6-1 and TRBJ2-2; the tabulated D call, TRBD2, remains unverified against the DNA. The CDR3 is 15 amino acids in total, end residues counted. Germline V gene lookup returns CDR1 MNHNS and CDR2 SASEGT. The chain's CDR3 is CASSPAGGRTGSCFF.

V gene TRBV11-2 combines with J gene TRBJ1-1; a possible D gene is TRBD1 (5 bases). The V and J ends lost 2 bases and 5 bases respectively, with 21 bases between them. The CDR3 covers 17 residues. Germline CDR1 is SGHAT and CDR2 is FQNNGV. This CDR3 reads CASSLKPRAIIGTEAFF. CDR3 sequence (DNA): TGTGCCAGCAGCTTAAAGCCCAGGGCCATCATAGGGACTGAAGCTTTCTTT. The full variable domain, its missing parts supplied by reference TRBV11-2 and TRBJ1-1, is EAGVAQSPRYKIIEKRQSVAFWCNPISGHATLYWYQQILGQGPKLLIQFQNNGVVDDSQLPKDRFSAERLKGVDSTLKIQPAKLEDSAVYLCASSLKPRAIIGTEAFFGQGTRLTVV.

This clonotype was seen at least ten times. This chain joins TRBV12-3 or TRBV12-4 and TRBJ1-2; D may be TRBD1 (5 bases). CDR3 size: 13 residues. The V and J ends lost 6 bases and 4 bases respectively, with 12 bases between them. CDR3 sequence (DNA): TGTGCCAGCAGCACGGGGGGGGTCTATGGCTACACCTTC. It translates to CASSTGGVYGYTF.

Turning to this clonotype: This clone may be a read error of a much larger clone one base away. The chain couples TRBV5-1 to TRBJ1-1, with a weak D call TRBD1 (5 bases). Between the trimmed V and J ends, which lost 4 bases and 3 bases, there was a span of 19 bases. Germline V gene sequence: CDR1 SGHRS, CDR2 YFSETQ. The length of the CDR3 is 16 residues. The DNA for the CDR3 is TGCGCCAGCAGCCCCTACGAATACAGGTGGTACACTGAAGCTTTCTTT. Encoded protein: CASSPYEYRWYTEAFF.

This clonotype was seen repeatedly, ten times or more. The J gene is TRBJ2-5, the V gene TRBV11-2, with 13 bases that match TRBD2. The ends lost 0 bases at V and 4 bases at J; junction bases unmatched: 2. This CDR3 comprises 16 residues. Per the germline V gene, CDR1 is SGHAT and CDR2 is FQNNGV. The CDR3 region is CASSLDRLAGGETQYF. As DNA, the CDR3 is TGTGCCAGCAGCTTAGATCGACTAGCGGGGGGAGAGACCCAGTACTTC.

This clonotype was observed many times. The chain couples TRBV5-1 to TRBJ1-3; 9 nucleotides line up with TRBD1. This CDR3 spans 15 amino acids. CDR1 SGHRS and CDR2 YFSETQ come from the germline V gene. The J segment lost 4 bases and the V segment lost 5 bases, leaving 7 bases of the junction unmatched. The CDR3 sequence: CASRSDRGIGNTIYF. In nucleotides, the CDR3 is TGCGCCAGCAGATCCGACAGGGGGATCGGAAACACCATATATTTT.

This clonotype was observed many times. V usage is TRBV10-3 and J usage is TRBJ1-5, with D perhaps matching TRBD1 (6 bases). Trimming took 5 bases from V and 0 from J, leaving 11 bases between them. This CDR3 spans 15 amino acids. Germline CDR1 is ENHRY and CDR2 is SYGVKD. CDR3 nucleotides: TGTGCCATCAGTCCGAGGGGGGATAGCAATCAGCCCCAGCATTTT. It specifies CAISPRGDSNQPQHF.

This clonotype was counted many times. The chain links TRBV5-5 to TRBJ2-5; no definite D call. Germline CDR1 is SGHKS and CDR2 is YYEKEE (reference sequence). V was trimmed by 6 bases and J by 0 bases, leaving 15 bases between them. The CDR3 extends over 15 amino acids. This chain's CDR3 is CASNNIPRNQETQYF. The CDR3 bases are TGTGCCAGCAACAATATACCCAGGAACCAAGAGACCCAGTACTTC.

This clonotype was seen repeatedly, ten times or more. This chain's CDR3 is CAISRDRDSYEQYF. The CDR3 DNA reads TGTGCCATCTCCCGGGACCGAGACTCCTACGAGCAGTACTTC. The chain couples TRBV10-3 to TRBJ2-7; D possibly uses TRBD1 or TRBD2 (5 bases each). This CDR3 region has 14 residues. In germline, CDR1 is ENHRY, CDR2 SYGVKD. V lost 8 bases, J lost 0 bases, and 14 bases lay in between.

This clonotype has a count of ten or more. CDR3 region: CASSRAGGSQETQYF. The DNA of the CDR3 is TGTGCCAGCAGCCGAGCGGGGGGGTCCCAAGAGACCCAGTACTTC. This chain joins TRBV6-5 and TRBJ2-5, with 10 bases identical to TRBD2. The ends lost 6 bases at V and 1 base at J; junction bases unmatched: 5. CDR3 length: 15 amino acids. Germline V lookup: CDR1 MNHEY, CDR2 SVGAGI.

This clonotype has a handful of counts. This sequence joins TRBV6-1 and TRBJ1-1, with D tentatively TRBD1 (5 bases). V was pared by 3 bases and J by 2 bases, with 10 bases between. The CDR3 contains 14 residues. CDR1 and CDR2 (germline): MNHNS, SASEGT. This CDR3 is CASSEPGHNTEAFF. The CDR3 region has the DNA TGTGCCAGCAGTGAGCCGGGGCACAACACTGAAGCTTTCTTT.

The sample holds many counts of this clonotype. V usage is TRBV11-2 and J usage is TRBJ1-2; 8 bases match TRBD1. J lost 7 bases, V lost 4 bases, and 14 bases had no gene match. The CDR3 runs to 16 residues. CDR1 is SGHAT, CDR2 FQNNGV, per germline. The CDR3 loop is CASSSKDRDRFGGYTF. The CDR3 DNA reads as TGTGCCAGCAGCTCGAAAGACCGGGACAGGTTCGGTGGCTACACCTTC.

This clonotype was observed many times. The chain employs TRBV6-1 and TRBJ2-5; D possibly corresponds to TRBD1 (6 bases). In germline, CDR1 is MNHNS, CDR2 SASEGT. V gave up 1 base and J gave up 5 bases, with 11 bases separating them. This CDR3 spans 14 amino acids. The CDR3 protein is CASSEDRARETQYF. The CDR3 DNA reads TGTGCCAGCAGTGAAGACAGGGCTAGGGAGACCCAGTACTTC.

In its sample, this clonotype was seen many times. The chain has TRBV6-1 and TRBJ2-7; TRBD2 matches 10 bases. With V trimmed by 8 bases and J by 2 bases, 12 bases remained unmatched. Germline V gives CDR1 MNHNS, CDR2 SASEGT. The CDR3 extends over 16 amino acids. CDR3 protein: CASRGASGGPTYEQYF. CDR3 nucleotide sequence: TGTGCCAGCCGCGGGGCTAGCGGGGGACCCACCTACGAGCAGTACTTC.

This clonotype occurred many times. V is TRBV7-6 and J is TRBJ2-5, with 10 bases that match TRBD1. The ends lost 0 bases at V and 7 bases at J; junction bases unmatched: 5. Germline assignment: CDR1 SGHVS and CDR2 FNYEAQ. The CDR3 spans 15 residues. The CDR3 reads CASSLAGTGDATQYF. The CDR3 DNA is TGTGCCAGCAGCTTAGCCGGGACAGGGGATGCGACCCAGTACTTC.

This clonotype was found many times. The chain couples TRBV11-2 to TRBJ2-2; 7 nucleotides align to TRBD2. Per the germline V gene, CDR1 is SGHAT and CDR2 is FQNNGV. The CDR3 extends over 15 amino acids. Trimming cost V 7 bases and J 2 bases; bases outside gene matches: 7. The CDR3 nucleotides read TGTGCCAGCACCTGGGCTAGCGGTAACACCGGGGAGCTGTTTTTT. Residues: CASTWASGNTGELFF. Full variable domain (outside the CDR3, taken from reference TRBV11-2 and TRBJ2-2): EAGVAQSPRYKIIEKRQSVAFWCNPISGHATLYWYQQILGQGPKLLIQFQNNGVVDDSQLPKDRFSAERLKGVDSTLKIQPAKLEDSAVYLCASTWASGNTGELFFGEGSRLTVL.

In its sample, this clonotype was seen many times. This sequence joins TRBV20-1 and TRBJ2-7, with D possibly being TRBD1 (6 bases). CDR1 and CDR2 from the germline V gene are DFQATT and SNEGSKA (reference sequence). This CDR3 spans 13 amino acids. The V end was cut by 6 bases, the J end by 2 bases, with 14 bases between. The CDR3 spells CSARTALTYEQYF. In DNA form, the CDR3 reads TGCAGTGCACGGACAGCTCTTACCTACGAGCAGTACTTC.

This clonotype occurred many times. This chain uses TRBV2 with TRBJ1-1; 12 bases agree with TRBD1. The CDR3 is 14 residues long. V lost 6 bases and J lost 6; bases outside the gene matches: 5. Germline CDR1 reads SNHLY; CDR2 reads FYNNEI. CDR3 protein: CASSGTGGLAEAFF. CDR3 DNA sequence: TGTGCCAGCAGCGGGACAGGGGGCCTCGCTGAAGCTTTCTTT. The whole variable domain, remainder taken from reference TRBV2 and TRBJ1-1, is EPEVTQTPSHQVTQMGQEVILRCVPISNHLYFYWYRQILGQKVEFLVSFYNNEISEKSEIFDDQFSVERPDGSNFTLKIRSTKLEDSAMYFCASSGTGGLAEAFFGQGTRLTVV.

Ten or more counts support this clonotype. The chain has TRBV6-5 and TRBJ2-5; D possibly corresponds to TRBD2 (5 bases). In germline, CDR1 is MNHEY, CDR2 SVGAGI. This CDR3 region has 16 residues. V lost 6 bases and J 2 bases, leaving 19 bases between the germline ends. The CDR3 is CASRPTRVTIQETQYF. As DNA, the CDR3 is TGTGCCAGCAGACCCACGAGGGTGACTATACAAGAGACCCAGTACTTC.

This clonotype was detected many times. The genes are TRBV5-1 and TRBJ1-1; the D is unclear. This CDR3 is built from 14 residues. Germline V gene data show CDR1 as SGHRS and CDR2 as YFSETQ. V was cut by 0 bases and J by 0 bases, with 6 bases left in between. CDR3 loop: CASSLAKLNTEAFF. In DNA form, the CDR3 reads TGCGCCAGCAGCTTGGCCAAATTGAACACTGAAGCTTTCTTT.

This clonotype occurred many times. The rearrangement links TRBV20-1 to TRBJ2-4; possible D gene TRBD1, 6 bases. This CDR3 comprises 14 residues. Deletions cut 0 bases from V and 12 bases from J, with 18 bases between. The germline CDR1 and CDR2 sequences are DFQATT and SNEGSKA (reference sequence). Here the CDR3 DNA reads TGCAGTGCTAGAGATCAGGGGCAGGCCACGTCTCAGTACTTC. Its protein product is CSARDQGQATSQYF.

This clonotype turned up a few times. The chain couples TRBV6-1 to TRBJ2-7, with 11 bases aligning to TRBD2. V was clipped by 8 bases and J by 2 bases; unmatched bases: 8. CDR3 length: 15 amino acids. Germline CDR1 reads MNHNS; CDR2 reads SASEGT. CDR3 protein: CASFTWGLAAYEQYF. The CDR3 bases are TGTGCCAGCTTTACGTGGGGACTAGCGGCCTACGAGCAGTACTTC.

The CDR3 DNA follows: TGTGCCAGCAGCACCGACGGGACAGGAAACTACGAGCAGTACTTC. Encoded protein: CASSTDGTGNYEQYF. The chain recombines TRBV7-2 with TRBJ2-7, with 8 nucleotides matching TRBD1. V dropped 5 bases and J dropped 3; count of bases not matched to a gene: 9. Per germline, CDR1 SGHTA and CDR2 FQGNSA. The CDR3 runs to 15 residues.

This clonotype was seen repeatedly, ten times or more. The gene calls are TRBV4-3 and TRBJ2-2; 11 bases agree with TRBD1. This CDR3 contains 15 residues. Germline V gene lookup returns CDR1 LGHNA and CDR2 YSLEER. V gave up 3 bases and J gave up 7 bases; unmatched junction bases: 4. The CDR3 DNA is TGCGCCAGCAGCCAGGGACAGGGGGTTGGCGGGGAGCTGTTTTTT. This encodes CASSQGQGVGGELFF.

This clonotype was detected many times. The chain has TRBV5-1 and TRBJ1-2; maybe TRBD1 (6 bases). The CDR3 is made up of 13 amino acids. Germline CDR1 SGHRS, CDR2 YFSETQ. Trimming shortened V by 4 bases and J by 4 bases, and 11 bases separated the two germline ends. The CDR3 loop is CASSGTGTYGYTF. CDR3 DNA: TGCGCCAGCAGCGGAACAGGGACCTATGGCTACACCTTC.

This clonotype was counted ten times or more. The chain carries TRBV5-1 and TRBJ1-5; D possibly corresponds to TRBD1 (6 bases). The CDR3 runs 13 residues. The germline V gene has CDR1 SGHRS and CDR2 YFSETQ. V dropped 3 bases and J dropped 5 bases, with 9 bases sitting between them. The CDR3 is CASSSRGDQPQHF. The CDR3 DNA reads as TGCGCCAGCAGCTCGAGGGGGGATCAGCCCCAGCATTTT.